Presented here are 25 T cell receptor beta chains from one specimen sequenced in a study of post-analysis software for immune sequencing data. Overall study findings and caveats: Patients showed TRBV5-6, TRBV5-1 and TRBV20-1 among 4 or 5 TRBV segments more frequent than in controls.

Their antigen targets remain unknown. TCR beta cDNA libraries included unique molecular identifiers. One entry per CDR3 protein results from TCRdb running MiXCR on the PCR reads. The table has just over 250,000 distinct CDR3 sequences, roughly a third seen once. The specimen was blood. These receptors all come from a girl between 10 and 17 years old with multiple sclerosis.

V usage is TRBV7-3 and J usage is TRBJ2-4; 10 bases map to TRBD2. Germline loops: CDR1 SGHTA, CDR2 FQGTGA. This CDR3 spans 17 amino acids. Germline trimming cut 9 bases from V and 13 bases from J; bases unmatched to any gene: 24. The CDR3 DNA reads as TGTGCCAGTAGCCATGGCGCAGCGGGAGGGCCTCAGGATGAGCAGTACTTC. Encoded protein: CASSHGAAGGPQDEQYF.

The chain links TRBV5-1 to TRBJ2-1; 8 bases are shared with TRBD2. With V trimmed by 0 bases and J by 9 bases, 2 bases remained unmatched. Germline CDR1 reads SGHRS; CDR2 reads YFSETQ. The CDR3 has 13 amino acids. DNA for the CDR3: TGCGCCAGCAGCTTGGTTAGCGGGACTGAGCAGTTCTTC. It specifies CASSLVSGTEQFF.

This chain connects TRBV5-1 to TRBJ2-2, with 8 bases lining up with TRBD1. CDR3 length equals 16 residues. Germline CDR1 reads SGHRS; CDR2 reads YFSETQ. The V gene end was trimmed by 4 bases and the J gene end by 2 bases; junction bases not matched to a gene: 7. In DNA form, the CDR3 reads TGCGCCAGCAGCCCGAGGGGGACAGGAAACACCGGGGAGCTGTTTTTT. This translates into CASSPRGTGNTGELFF.

This clonotype occurred many times. The chain links TRBV12-3 or TRBV12-4 to TRBJ1-1, with D perhaps TRBD1 (6 bases). CDR3 length: 16 amino acids. V lost 2 bases and J 0 bases, leaving 13 bases between the germline ends. CDR3 bases: TGTGCCAGCAGTTTATCGACAGGACCTCTGAACACTGAAGCTTTCTTT. As protein: CASSLSTGPLNTEAFF.

CDR3 in amino acids: CASSPDGNTEAFF. The CDR3 nucleotides read TGCGCCAGCAGCCCGGACGGTAACACTGAAGCTTTCTTT. The chain joins TRBV5-1 to TRBJ1-1; no clear D gene. V dropped 4 bases and J dropped 2 bases, with 9 bases sitting between them. This CDR3 region has 13 residues. Germline V gene data show CDR1 as SGHRS and CDR2 as YFSETQ. Full variable domain (missing parts from reference TRBV5-1 and TRBJ1-1): KAGVTQTPRYLIKTRGQQVTLSCSPISGHRSVSWYQQTPGQGLQFLFEYFSETQRNKGNFPGRFSGRQFSNSRSEMNVSTLELGDSALYLCASSPDGNTEAFFGQGTRLTVV.

This clonotype was seen more than once but under ten times. V and J are TRBV5-5 and TRBJ2-1, with 7 bases aligning to TRBD2. This CDR3 is built from 16 residues. The V and J ends lost 2 bases and 10 bases, in that order; junction bases with no gene match: 15. CDR1 SGHKS and CDR2 YYEKEE come from the germline V gene (reference sequence). The CDR3 nucleotides read TGTGCCAGCAGCTTAGGGTCGGGCGGGAGACTGGAAGAGCAGTTCTTC. Its protein product is CASSLGSGGRLEEQFF. The whole variable domain, filled in from reference TRBV5-5 and TRBJ2-1, reads DAGVTQSPTHLIKTRGQQVTLRCSPISGHKSVSWYQQVLGQGPQFIFQYYEKEERGRGNFPDRFSARQFPNYSSELNVNALLLGDSALYLCASSLGSGGRLEEQFFGPGTRLTVL.

The V call is TRBV16, the J call TRBJ1-1; D call uncertain. Germline V gives CDR1 KGHSY, CDR2 FQNENV. CDR3 length: 14 amino acids. The V and J ends lost 0 bases and 10 bases respectively, with 15 bases between them. CDR3 DNA sequence: TGTGCCAGCAGCCAATCGATCTCAGCCCCGAGAGCTTTCTTT. This gives the protein CASSQSISAPRAFF.

The chain recombines TRBV20-1 with TRBJ1-1; TRBD1 is a possible D gene (6 bases). With 0 bases removed from V and 0 bases from J, the gap between germline ends came to 14 bases. Germline V CDR1 and CDR2: DFQATT, SNEGSKA (reference sequence). This CDR3 has 16 residues. CDR3 in amino acids: CSARDLGGNMNTEAFF. CDR3 DNA: TGCAGTGCTAGAGATTTAGGGGGGAACATGAACACTGAAGCTTTCTTT.

This clonotype was recorded a few times. V gene TRBV6-1 combines with J gene TRBJ2-7; possibly TRBD2 for D (6 bases). Trimming left V 2 bases short and J 0 bases short, with 11 bases between. The CDR3 sequence is 15 residues long. CDR1 and CDR2 (germline): MNHNS, SASEGT. This CDR3 is CASSELGDSSYEQYF. CDR3 nucleotide sequence: TGTGCCAGCAGTGAATTGGGGGACTCCTCCTACGAGCAGTACTTC.

The CDR3 bases are TGCGCCAGCAGCCAAGGGGTGGGCAGTGGGCCCCAGCATTTT. This sequence encodes CASSQGVGSGPQHF. The chain joins TRBV4-1 to TRBJ1-5; D ambiguous. The CDR3 has 14 residues. With 1 base removed from V and 9 bases from J, the gap between germline ends came to 13 bases. Germline assignment: CDR1 MGHRA and CDR2 YSYEKL.

This clonotype was seen ten or more times. This chain joins TRBV9 and TRBJ1-1, with 10 positions matching TRBD1. The CDR3 spans 16 residues. Germline CDR1 is SGDLS and CDR2 is YYNGEE. The junction had 7 bases not matched to a gene; V was cut back by 1 base and J by 4 bases. The CDR3 loop is CASSVRGTGASTEAFF. The CDR3 nucleotides are TGTGCCAGCAGCGTACGAGGGACAGGGGCTAGCACTGAAGCTTTCTTT. Full variable domain (rest looked up from reference TRBV9 and TRBJ1-1): DSGVTQTPKHLITATGQRVTLRCSPRSGDLSVYWYQQSLDQGLQFLIQYYNGEERAKGNILERFSAQQFPDLHSELNLSSLELGDSALYFCASSVRGTGASTEAFFGQGTRLTVV.

With respect to this clonotype: A much larger clonotype is one base distant, so this may be a read error. The chain carries TRBV20-1 and TRBJ1-2; D is perhaps TRBD1 (6 bases). Looked up from germline, CDR1 is DFQATT and CDR2 is SNEGSKA (reference sequence). The CDR3 sequence is 13 residues long. The V and J ends lost 4 bases and 2 bases respectively, with 11 bases between them. The CDR3 spells CSAKRTDNYGYTF. The CDR3 DNA sequence: TGCAGTGCTAAAAGGACAGACAACTATGGCTACACCTTC.

At least ten counts were recorded for this clonotype. V is TRBV6-5 and J is TRBJ2-5; D may be TRBD1 or TRBD2 (5 bases each). The V gene lost 7 bases and the J gene lost 5 bases, with 14 bases spanning the gap. CDR3 length: 13 amino acids. Germline V CDR1 and CDR2: MNHEY, SVGAGI. The CDR3 DNA reads as TGTGCCAGCACCCCCCGGGGCGTCGAGACCCAGTACTTC. Its translation is CASTPRGVETQYF.

This clonotype was observed a single time. This clone may be a read error of a much larger clone one base away. The chain couples TRBV2 to TRBJ2-5, with 8 bases identical to TRBD1. This CDR3 comprises 15 residues. The germline gives CDR1 SNHLY, CDR2 FYNNEI. The junction had 19 bases not matched to a gene; V was cut back by 8 bases and J by 11 bases. The CDR3 coding sequence is TGTGCCAGCTATCGCCGGAGGACAGGGTTCGACAAGCAGTACTTC. Amino acid sequence: CASYRRRTGFDKQYF.

This chain uses TRBV27 with TRBJ1-2; 7 positions agree with TRBD1. CDR1 is MNHEY and CDR2 is SMNVEV in the germline V gene (reference sequence). This CDR3 region has 15 residues. The J segment lost 3 bases and the V segment lost 3 bases, leaving 7 bases of the junction unmatched. The CDR3 sequence is CASSFRGTAYYGYTF. CDR3 coding DNA: TGTGCCAGCAGTTTTCGCGGGACAGCCTACTATGGCTACACCTTC.

This sequence joins TRBV2 and TRBJ1-1, with D tentatively TRBD1 (6 bases). V lost 5 bases and J 7 bases, leaving 11 bases between the germline ends. Germline assignment: CDR1 SNHLY and CDR2 FYNNEI. The CDR3 has 12 amino acids. CDR3 protein: CASSPGANEAFF. The CDR3, as DNA: TGTGCCAGCAGTCCAGGGGCTAATGAAGCTTTCTTT.

The V call is TRBV7-8, the J call TRBJ2-1; 11 bases map to TRBD2. The germline gives CDR1 SGHVS, CDR2 FQNEAQ. The CDR3 runs to 18 residues. J lost 0 bases, V lost 5 bases, and 9 bases had no gene match. CDR3 region: CASSRRLAGPVSYNEQFF. In DNA, the CDR3 is TGTGCCAGCAGCCGTAGACTAGCGGGGCCTGTCTCCTACAATGAGCAGTTCTTC.

With regard to this clonotype: A single base separates this from a much larger clone, so it may be a read error. The V call is TRBV12-3 or TRBV12-4, the J call TRBJ1-2; D perhaps matches TRBD1 (6 bases). The CDR3 sequence is 12 residues long. The V end lost 5 bases, the J end lost 8 bases, and 12 bases lay between the germline ends. CDR3 amino acids: CASSPRDKGYTF. CDR3 DNA sequence: TGTGCCAGCAGTCCCCGGGACAAAGGCTACACCTTC.

This clonotype showed up just a few times. The chain employs TRBV25-1 and TRBJ2-2; 8 positions match TRBD1. Per germline, CDR1 MGHDK and CDR2 SYGVNS. CDR3 length equals 13 residues. Germline trimming cut 6 bases from V and 6 bases from J; bases unmatched to any gene: 3. CDR3 in amino acids: CASSPDRAGELFF. The CDR3 DNA follows: TGTGCCAGCAGCCCGGACAGGGCCGGGGAGCTGTTTTTT. Full variable domain (missing parts from reference TRBV25-1 and TRBJ2-2): EADIYQTPRYLVIGTGKKITLECSQTMGHDKMYWYQQDPGMELHLIHYSYGVNSTEKGDLSSESTVSRIRTEHFPLTLESARPSHTSQYLCASSPDRAGELFFGEGSRLTVL.

This clonotype was observed many times. The chain combines TRBV12-3 or TRBV12-4 with TRBJ2-1, with 8 bases lining up with TRBD2. V trimming: 5 bases; J trimming: 6 bases; junction bases outside the gene matches: 3. The CDR3 covers 13 residues. The CDR3 coding sequence is TGTGCCAGCAGTCCTGGACTAGCCAATGAGCAGTTCTTC. It is translated as CASSPGLANEQFF.

The chain joins TRBV5-1 to TRBJ2-4, with D possibly called TRBD1 or TRBD2 (5 bases each). Germline-derived CDR1 and CDR2 are SGHRS and YFSETQ. The length of the CDR3 is 19 residues. Trimming stripped 5 bases from V and 0 bases from J, with 24 bases between. This CDR3 reads CASRWGLVAAGIAKNIQYF. The CDR3 DNA reads as TGCGCCAGCAGGTGGGGCCTTGTAGCCGCGGGCATAGCCAAAAACATTCAGTACTTC.

This clonotype was detected only once. DNA for the CDR3: TGTGCCAGCAGCCTGGTTCGCGACGAGCAGTACTTC. Its protein is CASSLVRDEQYF. The chain carries TRBV7-2 and TRBJ2-7; D call uncertain. This CDR3 has 12 amino acids. CDR1 and CDR2 from the germline V gene are SGHTA and FQGNSA. V dropped 5 bases and J dropped 5 bases, with 10 bases sitting between them.

This rearrangement joins TRBV28 to TRBJ1-3; a possible D gene is TRBD1 (6 bases). CDR3 length: 14 amino acids. The germline V gene encodes CDR1 MDHEN and CDR2 SYDVKM. Trimming cost V 6 bases and J 0 bases, with 9 bases left between them. The CDR3 is CASRPDSSGNTIYF. CDR3 coding DNA: TGTGCCAGCAGACCGGACAGCTCTGGAAACACCATATATTTT.

This clonotype was detected only a few times. The chain joins TRBV5-1 to TRBJ2-6; D is ambiguous. The ends were cut back, 0 bases at V and 0 bases at J, with 10 bases in the middle. The CDR3 extends over 17 amino acids. Germline V gene sequence: CDR1 SGHRS, CDR2 YFSETQ. The CDR3 bases are TGCGCCAGCAGCTTGGAGTCTGGAAGCTCTGGGGCCAACGTCCTGACTTTC. Translating gives CASSLESGSSGANVLTF.

The J gene is TRBJ2-7, the V gene TRBV29-1; 7 bases align to TRBD2. CDR1 is SQVTM and CDR2 is ANQGSEA in the germline V gene. This CDR3 is 11 amino acids long. The V gene end was trimmed by 4 bases and the J gene end by 5 bases; junction bases not matched to a gene: 2. In DNA, the CDR3 is TGCAGCGTTGTCGGACTAGACGAGCAGTACTTC. Translation gives CSVVGLDEQYF.